This T cell receptor beta chain is drawn from a study of regulatory T cells in long-lasting Graves disease. Findings and caveats of the study: Repertoires from persistent disease leaned toward TRBV28, TRBJ1-2 and TRBJ2-5.

Sequencing libraries for TCR beta were prepared with iRepertoire HTBI primers and Arm-PCR of CDR3 regions. TCRdb ran MiXCR on the multiplex PCR reads and lists one entry per CDR3 protein. The data contain more than 300,000 distinct CDR3 sequences, around a sixth of them seen just once; the ten biggest clones take up about a fifth. V was shortened by 5 bases and J by 4 bases, with 6 bases between the two germline ends. From germline, CDR1 is MDHEN and CDR2 SYDVKM. The CDR3 is made up of 11 amino acids. Specified time point: newly diagnosed GD, antithyroid drugs for less than 3 months. Researchers made the TCR library from RNA that was extracted from PBMCs. This clonotype was picked up many times. Its antigen is not known.

The specimen was peripheral blood mononuclear cells (PBMCs), collected at new diagnosis, from a patient treated with antithyroid drugs. The clonotype was recovered from a female donor with Graves disease. The genes are TRBV28 and TRBJ2-7; D is unclear. The CDR3 loop is CASSGQYEQYF. As DNA, the CDR3 is TGTGCCAGCAGTGGGCAGTACGAGCAGTACTTC.